The source of this TCR beta chain is a study of blood T cell repertoires in COVID-19. In the study overall: There were acute and convalescent COVID-19 samples, and they came from the United States, Italy and Spain. In each case, the material was cDNA or gDNA derived from T cells, B-cell-depleted T cells, or PBMCs.

Comment on this clone: Other DNA sequences of this sample code for an identical CDR3.

V was clipped by 3 bases and J by 1 base; unmatched bases: 3. Germline loops: CDR1 SGDLS, CDR2 YYNGEE. CDR3 size: 16 residues. Source study methods: Amplification of reference gene primers provided the estimated nucleated cell counts. The assay was immunoSEQ multiplex PCR, and TCRdb's table has in-frame clones only and misses some. V, J and clone size derive from that table, while D and trimming were established from the DNA sequence. This sample has approximately 130,000 clones; approximately 89% occur once, and the top ten carry roughly 4%. The chain couples TRBV9 to TRBJ2-5; 13 bases map to TRBD2. The source is a human donor in a cohort sampled during active COVID-19. Sequenced sample: peripheral blood. The CDR3 nucleotides read TGTGCCAGCAGCGGGACTAGCGGGGGCGCCCAAGAGACCCAGTACTTC. Protein product: CASSGTSGGAQETQYF. Complete variable domain (other parts from reference TRBV9 and TRBJ2-5): DSGVTQTPKHLITATGQRVTLRCSPRSGDLSVYWYQQSLDQGLQFLIQYYNGEERAKGNILERFSAQQFPDLHSELNLSSLELGDSALYFCASSGTSGGAQETQYFGPGTRLLVL.